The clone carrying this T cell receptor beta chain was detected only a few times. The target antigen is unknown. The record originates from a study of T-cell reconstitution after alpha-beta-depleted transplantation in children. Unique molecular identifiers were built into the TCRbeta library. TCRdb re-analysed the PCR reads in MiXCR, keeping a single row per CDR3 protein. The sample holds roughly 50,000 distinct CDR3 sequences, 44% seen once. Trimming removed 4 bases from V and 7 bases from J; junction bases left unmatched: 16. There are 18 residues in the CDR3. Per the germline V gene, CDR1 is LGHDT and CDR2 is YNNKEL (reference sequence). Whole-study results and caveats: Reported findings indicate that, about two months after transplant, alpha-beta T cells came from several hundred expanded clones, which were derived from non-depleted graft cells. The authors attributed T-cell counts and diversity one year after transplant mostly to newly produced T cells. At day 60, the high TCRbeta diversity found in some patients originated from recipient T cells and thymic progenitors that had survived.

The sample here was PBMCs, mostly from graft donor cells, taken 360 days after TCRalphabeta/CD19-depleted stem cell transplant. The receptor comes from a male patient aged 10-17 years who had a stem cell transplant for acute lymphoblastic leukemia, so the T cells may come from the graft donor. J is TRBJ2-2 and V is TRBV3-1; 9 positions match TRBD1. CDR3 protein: CASSLPFLTGGASGELFF. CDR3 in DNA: TGTGCCAGCAGCCTCCCCTTTCTTACAGGGGGCGCGAGCGGGGAGCTGTTTTTT. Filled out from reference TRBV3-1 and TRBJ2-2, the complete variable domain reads DTAVSQTPKYLVTQMGNDKSIKCEQNLGHDTMYWYKQDSKKFLKIMFSYNNKELIINETVPNRFSPKSPDKAHLNLHINSLELGDSAVYFCASSLPFLTGGASGELFFGEGSRLTVL.